A selection of T cell receptor beta chains follows, all from one sample in a study of blood T cell repertoires in COVID-19. The table came from immunoSEQ multiplex PCR; TCRdb's copy has only in-frame clones and leaves some out. Found here are roughly 460,000 clones, roughly 90% of them singletons; the top ten hold 0.8% to 1%. The sequenced sample consisted of peripheral blood. The receptors shown here come from a man between 18 and 35 years old with COVID-19, enrolled during active disease. CDR3s include the opening cysteine and the closing phenylalanine or tryptophan. A D gene is named only where the DNA matches it firmly. The listing skips clone size in some rows; elsewhere it reads once, few, many or a size class.

J,size,V,D,DNA,CDR3
TRBJ2-3,.,TRBV11-2,TRBD1,TGTGCCAGCAGCTTAAGGGACAGGGGGTTCGCAGATACGCAGTATTTT,CASSLRDRGFADTQYF
TRBJ1-6,.,TRBV9,TRBD1,TGTGCCAGCAACCGACAGGGGATGGAAGGTGATTCACCCCTCCACTTT,CASNRQGMEGDSPLHF
TRBJ1-5,.,TRBV2,.,TGTGCCAGCAGAAAGGAAGGGGATCAGCCCCAGCATTTT,CASRKEGDQPQHF
TRBJ2-1,.,TRBV7-9,TRBD2,TGTGCCAGCTCTAGCGGCTACAATGAGCAGTTCTTC,CASSSGYNEQFF
TRBJ2-3,.,TRBV3-1/TRBV3-2,.,TGTGCCAGCAGCCAAGGAGTGGTACCGGCGGGTACGCAGTATTTT,CASSQGVVPAGTQYF
TRBJ1-1,.,TRBV10-3,.,TGTGCCATCAGTGACGTCAGGTTTGTGGCTGAAGCTTTCTTT,CAISDVRFVAEAFF
TRBJ2-3,.,TRBV7-8,TRBD2,TGTGCCAGCAGCACGCCCAGCGGGAGATTTACAGATACGCAGTATTTT,CASSTPSGRFTDTQYF
TRBJ1-1,.,TRBV5-4,.,TGTGCCAGCAGCCCGGGGGGGGCCCTTATGAACACTGAAGCTTTCTTT,CASSPGGALMNTEAFF
TRBJ1-2,.,TRBV5-6,.,TGTGCCAGCAGCCCGGGACACTTAGCTAACTATGGCTACACCTTC,CASSPGHLANYGYTF
TRBJ2-3,.,TRBV7-2,.,TGTGCCAGCAGCCCACTCAGCGCTAGCACAGATACGCAGTATTTT,CASSPLSASTDTQYF
TRBJ2-7,once,TRBV10-2,TRBD2,TGCGCCAGCGGGCGGGGGACCTACGAGCAGTACTTC,CASGRGTYEQYF
TRBJ2-3,.,TRBV30,TRBD2,TGTGCCATTGGGGGACTAGCGGGGACCAGGGATACGCAGTATTTT,CAIGGLAGTRDTQYF
TRBJ2-5,.,TRBV19,.,TGTGCCAGTGGAGGGCCGGGCGAGACCCAGTACTTC,CASGGPGETQYF
TRBJ2-7,.,TRBV25-1,TRBD2,TGTGCCAGCAGTGGGACTAGGGTCCACGAGCAGTACTTC,CASSGTRVHEQYF
TRBJ2-2,.,TRBV14,.,TGTGCCAGCAGCCACTCTAGGTCAGGGTCCGGGGAGCTGTTTTTT,CASSHSRSGSGELFF
TRBJ1-1,few,TRBV29-1,.,TGCAGCGCCACTTCCAGGGATGAAGCTTTCTTT,CSATSRDEAFF